This T cell receptor beta chain was recovered during a study of molecular identifiers for immune sequencing clone quantification. A single record per CDR3 protein comes from TCRdb applying MiXCR to the PCR reads. The table records more than 250,000 distinct CDR3 sequences, around a fifth of them present only once. This CDR3 is 13 amino acids long. CDR1 MNHEY and CDR2 SVGAGI come from the germline V gene. The V end lost 4 bases, the J end lost 3 bases, and 10 bases lay between the germline ends. This clonotype came up many times. What was sequenced was naive CD8+ T cells from blood, with Jurkat cell RNA spiked in. The subset here: FACS-sorted CD8+CD4-CCR7+CD45RA+ naive T cells. This clonotype was obtained from a human donor in good health. Some libraries in this study had Jurkat cell RNA spiked in. The rearrangement links TRBV6-5 to TRBJ2-7; D may be TRBD1 or TRBD2 (5 bases each). The DNA of the CDR3 is TGTGCCAGCAGTTCCTTGAGGGGCTACGAGCAGTACTTC. Translated: CASSSLRGYEQYF.